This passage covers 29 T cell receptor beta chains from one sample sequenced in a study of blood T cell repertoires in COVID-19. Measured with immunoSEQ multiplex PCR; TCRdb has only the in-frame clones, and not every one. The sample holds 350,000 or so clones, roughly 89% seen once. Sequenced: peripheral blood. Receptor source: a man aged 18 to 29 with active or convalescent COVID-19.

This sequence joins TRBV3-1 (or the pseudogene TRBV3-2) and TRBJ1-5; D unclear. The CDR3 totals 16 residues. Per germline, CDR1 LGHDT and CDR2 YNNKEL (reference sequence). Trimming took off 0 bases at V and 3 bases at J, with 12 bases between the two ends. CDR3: CASSQDGPGYNQPQHF. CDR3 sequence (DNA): TGTGCCAGCAGCCAAGACGGGCCGGGATACAATCAGCCCCAGCATTTT.

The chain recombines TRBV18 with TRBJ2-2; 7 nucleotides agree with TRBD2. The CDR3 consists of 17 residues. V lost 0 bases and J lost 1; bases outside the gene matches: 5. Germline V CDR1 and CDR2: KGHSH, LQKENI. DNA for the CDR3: TGTGCCAGCTCACCACCCGGATCGGGGGGGAACACCGGGGAGCTGTTTTTT. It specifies CASSPPGSGGNTGELFF.

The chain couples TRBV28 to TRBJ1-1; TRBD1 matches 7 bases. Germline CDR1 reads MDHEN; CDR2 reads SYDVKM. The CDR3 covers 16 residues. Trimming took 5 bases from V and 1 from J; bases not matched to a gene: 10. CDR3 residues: CASSTGQAVWNTEAFF. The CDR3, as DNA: TGTGCCAGCAGTACCGGACAGGCAGTTTGGAACACTGAAGCTTTCTTT. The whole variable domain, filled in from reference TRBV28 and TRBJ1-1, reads DVKVTQSSRYLVKRTGEKVFLECVQDMDHENMFWYRQDPGLGLRLIYFSYDVKMKEKGDIPEGYSVSREKKERFSLILESASTNQTSMYLCASSTGQAVWNTEAFFGQGTRLTVV.

The DNA for the CDR3 is TGTGCCAGCAGTAGACAGCGATTTTTTACAGATACGCAGTATTTT. Protein: CASSRQRFFTDTQYF. The chain carries TRBV28 and TRBJ2-3; D may be TRBD1 (5 bases). The CDR3 covers 15 residues. Germline assignment: CDR1 MDHEN and CDR2 SYDVKM. V was clipped by 5 bases and J by 3 bases, with 15 bases between them.

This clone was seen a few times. CDR3 loop: CASRLDRGSTEAFF. CDR3 bases: TGTGCCAGCAGACTAGACAGGGGAAGTACTGAAGCTTTCTTT. This rearrangement joins TRBV2 to TRBJ1-1; TRBD1 agrees at 8 bases. Germline V CDR1 and CDR2: SNHLY, FYNNEI. V dropped 6 bases and J dropped 5; count of bases not matched to a gene: 8. This CDR3 spans 14 amino acids.

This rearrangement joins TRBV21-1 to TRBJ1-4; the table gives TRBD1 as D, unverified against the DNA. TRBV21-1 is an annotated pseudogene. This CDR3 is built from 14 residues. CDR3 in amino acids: CASSKRTVWEKLFF. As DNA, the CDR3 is TGTGCCAGCAGCAAAAGGACAGTCTGGGAAAAACTGTTTTTT.

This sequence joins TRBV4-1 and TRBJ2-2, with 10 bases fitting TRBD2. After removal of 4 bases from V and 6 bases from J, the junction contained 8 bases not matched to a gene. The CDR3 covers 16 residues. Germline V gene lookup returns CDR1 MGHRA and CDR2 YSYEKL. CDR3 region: CASSRPLAGFPGELFF. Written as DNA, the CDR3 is TGCGCCAGCAGCCGCCCACTAGCGGGGTTCCCCGGGGAGCTGTTTTTT.

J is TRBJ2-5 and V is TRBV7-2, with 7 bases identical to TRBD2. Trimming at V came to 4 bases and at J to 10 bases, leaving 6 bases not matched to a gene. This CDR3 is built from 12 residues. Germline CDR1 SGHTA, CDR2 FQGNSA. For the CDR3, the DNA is TGTGCCAGCAGCTCGACTCGGGGGGTCCAGTACTTC. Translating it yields CASSSTRGVQYF.

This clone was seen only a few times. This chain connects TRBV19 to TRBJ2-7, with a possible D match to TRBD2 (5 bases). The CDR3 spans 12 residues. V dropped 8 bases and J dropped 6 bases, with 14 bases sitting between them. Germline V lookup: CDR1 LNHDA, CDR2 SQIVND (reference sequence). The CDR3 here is CASSRESGEQYF. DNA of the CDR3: TGTGCCAGTTCGAGGGAGTCCGGCGAGCAGTACTTC.

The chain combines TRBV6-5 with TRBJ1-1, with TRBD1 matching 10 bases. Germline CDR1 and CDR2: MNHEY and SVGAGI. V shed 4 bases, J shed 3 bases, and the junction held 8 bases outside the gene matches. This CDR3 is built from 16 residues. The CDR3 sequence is CASSSRTGGHHTEAFF. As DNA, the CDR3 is TGTGCCAGCAGTTCAAGGACAGGGGGTCATCACACTGAAGCTTTCTTT.

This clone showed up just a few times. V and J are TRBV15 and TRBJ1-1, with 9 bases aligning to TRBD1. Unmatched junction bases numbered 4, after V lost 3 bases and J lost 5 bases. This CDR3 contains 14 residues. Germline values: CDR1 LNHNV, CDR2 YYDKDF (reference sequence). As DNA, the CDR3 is TGTGCCACCAGCAGGGGACAGGGAGGGACTGAAGCTTTCTTT. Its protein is CATSRGQGGTEAFF.

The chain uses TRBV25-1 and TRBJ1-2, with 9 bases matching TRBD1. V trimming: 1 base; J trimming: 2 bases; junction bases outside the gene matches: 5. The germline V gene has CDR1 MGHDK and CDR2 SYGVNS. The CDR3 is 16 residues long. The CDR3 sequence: CASSESGTGRNYGYTF. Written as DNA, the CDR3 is TGTGCCAGCAGTGAATCCGGGACAGGGAGAAACTATGGCTACACCTTC.

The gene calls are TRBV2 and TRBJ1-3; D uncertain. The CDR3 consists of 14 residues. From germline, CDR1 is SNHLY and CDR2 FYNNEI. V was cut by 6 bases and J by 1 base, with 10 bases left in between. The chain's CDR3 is CASRDGHSGNTIYF. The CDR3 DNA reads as TGTGCCAGCAGAGATGGGCATTCTGGAAACACCATATATTTT.

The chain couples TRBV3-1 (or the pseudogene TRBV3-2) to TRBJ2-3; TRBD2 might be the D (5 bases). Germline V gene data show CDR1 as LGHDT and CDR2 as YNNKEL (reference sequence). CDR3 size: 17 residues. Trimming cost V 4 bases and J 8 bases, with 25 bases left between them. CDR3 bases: TGTGCCAGCAGCCGGGGAAATCGGAAAGCTAGCCCTTTTACGCAGTATTTT. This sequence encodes CASSRGNRKASPFTQYF.

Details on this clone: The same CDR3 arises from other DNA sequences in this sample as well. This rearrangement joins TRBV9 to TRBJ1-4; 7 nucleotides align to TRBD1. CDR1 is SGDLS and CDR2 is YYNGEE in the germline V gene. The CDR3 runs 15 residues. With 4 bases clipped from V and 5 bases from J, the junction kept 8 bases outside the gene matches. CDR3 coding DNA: TGTGCCAGCAGCCCCCACGGGACAGCAAATGAAAAACTGTTTTTT. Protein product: CASSPHGTANEKLFF.

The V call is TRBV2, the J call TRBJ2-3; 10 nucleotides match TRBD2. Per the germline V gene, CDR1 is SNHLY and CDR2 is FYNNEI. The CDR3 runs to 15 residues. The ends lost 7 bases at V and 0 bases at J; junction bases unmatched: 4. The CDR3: CASIQTSGSTDTQYF. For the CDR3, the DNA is TGTGCCAGCATCCAGACTAGCGGGAGCACAGATACGCAGTATTTT.

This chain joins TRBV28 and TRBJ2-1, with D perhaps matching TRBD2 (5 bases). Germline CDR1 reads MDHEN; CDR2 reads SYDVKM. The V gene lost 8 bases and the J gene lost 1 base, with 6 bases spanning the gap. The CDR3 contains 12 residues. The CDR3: CASSGSYNEQFF. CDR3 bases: TGTGCCAGCTCGGGATCCTACAATGAGCAGTTCTTC.

CDR3 loop: CASSLAGDRSNQPQHF. For the CDR3, the DNA is TGTGCCAGCAGCTTAGCAGGGGATAGGAGCAATCAGCCCCAGCATTTT. V and J are TRBV11-2 and TRBJ1-5; D is possibly TRBD1 (6 bases). Germline loops: CDR1 SGHAT, CDR2 FQNNGV. Trimming cost V 1 base and J 1 base, with 11 bases left between them. The CDR3 is 16 amino acids.

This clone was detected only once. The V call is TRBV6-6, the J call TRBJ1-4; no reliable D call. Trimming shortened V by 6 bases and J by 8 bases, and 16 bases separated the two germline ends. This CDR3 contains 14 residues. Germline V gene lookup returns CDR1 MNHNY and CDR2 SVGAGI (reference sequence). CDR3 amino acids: CASSLYIGGEKLFF. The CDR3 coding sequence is TGTGCCAGCAGCTTATATATTGGCGGGGAAAAACTGTTTTTT.

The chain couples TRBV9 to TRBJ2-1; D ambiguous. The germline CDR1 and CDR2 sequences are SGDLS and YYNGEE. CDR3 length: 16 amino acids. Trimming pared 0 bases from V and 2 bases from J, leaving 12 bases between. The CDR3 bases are TGTGCCAGCAGCGTAGTGACTCTTCCACCCTACAATGAGCAGTTCTTC. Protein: CASSVVTLPPYNEQFF.

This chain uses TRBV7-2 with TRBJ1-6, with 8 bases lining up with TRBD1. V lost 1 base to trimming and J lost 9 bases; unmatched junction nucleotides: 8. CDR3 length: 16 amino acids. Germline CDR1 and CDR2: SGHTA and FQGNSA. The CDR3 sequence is CASSLGQGAVGSPLHF. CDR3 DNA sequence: TGTGCCAGCAGCTTAGGGCAGGGGGCTGTCGGTTCACCCCTCCACTTT.

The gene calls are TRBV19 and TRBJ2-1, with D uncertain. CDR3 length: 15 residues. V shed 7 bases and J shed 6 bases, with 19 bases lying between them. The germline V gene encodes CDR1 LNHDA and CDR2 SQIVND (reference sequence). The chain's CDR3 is CASTPGEAPLNEQFF. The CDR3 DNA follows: TGTGCCAGTACTCCCGGAGAAGCGCCCCTCAATGAGCAGTTCTTC.

This chain's CDR3 is CASRDSASGNQPQHF. DNA of the CDR3: TGTGCCAGCAGGGACTCTGCATCCGGCAATCAGCCCCAGCATTTT. The chain joins TRBV2 to TRBJ1-5; D ambiguous. The CDR3 extends over 15 amino acids. V lost 6 bases, J lost 2 bases, and 14 bases lay in between. Germline CDR1 reads SNHLY; CDR2 reads FYNNEI. The whole variable domain, remainder taken from reference TRBV2 and TRBJ1-5, is EPEVTQTPSHQVTQMGQEVILRCVPISNHLYFYWYRQILGQKVEFLVSFYNNEISEKSEIFDDQFSVERPDGSNFTLKIRSTKLEDSAMYFCASRDSASGNQPQHFGDGTRLSIL.

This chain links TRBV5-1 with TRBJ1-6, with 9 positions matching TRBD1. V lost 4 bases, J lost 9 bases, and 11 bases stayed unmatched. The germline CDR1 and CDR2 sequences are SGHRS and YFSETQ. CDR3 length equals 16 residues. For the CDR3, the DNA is TGCGCCAGCAGCCCACGTCAGGACAGGGGCTTTTCACCCCTCCACTTT. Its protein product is CASSPRQDRGFSPLHF.

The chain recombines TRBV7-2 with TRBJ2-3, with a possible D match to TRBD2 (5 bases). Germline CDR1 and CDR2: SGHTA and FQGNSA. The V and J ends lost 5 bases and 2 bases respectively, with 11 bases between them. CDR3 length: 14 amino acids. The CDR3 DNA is TGTGCCAGCAGCCCGGCGACTAACACAGATACGCAGTATTTT. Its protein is CASSPATNTDTQYF.

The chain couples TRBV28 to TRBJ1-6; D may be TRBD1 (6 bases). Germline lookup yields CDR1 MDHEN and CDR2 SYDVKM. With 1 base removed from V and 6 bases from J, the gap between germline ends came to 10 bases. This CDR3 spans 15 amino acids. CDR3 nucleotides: TGTGCCAGCAGTTTATACAGGGCAATTAATTCACCCCTCCACTTT. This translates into CASSLYRAINSPLHF.

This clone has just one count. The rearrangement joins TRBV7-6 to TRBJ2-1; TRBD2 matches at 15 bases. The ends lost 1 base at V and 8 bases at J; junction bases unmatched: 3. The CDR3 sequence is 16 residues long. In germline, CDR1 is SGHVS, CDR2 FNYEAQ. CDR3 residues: CASSLGTSGGGDEQFF. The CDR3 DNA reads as TGTGCCAGCAGCTTAGGGACTAGCGGGGGGGGCGATGAGCAGTTCTTC.

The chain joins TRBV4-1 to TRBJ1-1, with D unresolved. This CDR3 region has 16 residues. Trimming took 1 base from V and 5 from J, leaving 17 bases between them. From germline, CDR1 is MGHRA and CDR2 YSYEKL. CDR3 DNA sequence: TGCGCCAGCAGCCAAGGCGTAACTAGGGCTTGGACTGAAGCTTTCTTT. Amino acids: CASSQGVTRAWTEAFF.

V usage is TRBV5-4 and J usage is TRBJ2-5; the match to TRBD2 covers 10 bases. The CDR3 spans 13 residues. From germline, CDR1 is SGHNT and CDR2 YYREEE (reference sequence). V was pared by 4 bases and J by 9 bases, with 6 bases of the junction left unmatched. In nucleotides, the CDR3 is TGTGCCAGCAGCCCCTCAGCGGGGGGGGCCCAGTACTTC. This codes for CASSPSAGGAQYF.